A single sample gave rise to the 28 T cell receptor beta chains below, sequenced in a study of T cell clusters in autoimmune cytopenias. TRB rearrangements were amplified by touch-down multiplex PCR with mixed TRB-A/B primers. With the multiplex PCR reads reprocessed, TCRdb shows one record per CDR3 protein and no DNA. This table lists about 4,100 distinct CDR3 sequences. TRB amplification used approximately 250 ng of peripheral blood genomic DNA. These data also featured in a second study, about T cell repertoires in aging, cancer and after chemotherapy.

Sequences were obtained from peripheral blood. The receptors originated from a human donor in good health.

This clonotype is deemed medium-sized by its frequency. The CDR3 protein is CASSLGRARGGEKLFF. V and J are TRBV13 and TRBJ1-4; TCRdb lists TRBD1, though no DNA is available to test this call. CDR1 and CDR2 from the germline V gene are PRHDT and FYEKMQ (reference sequence). This CDR3 contains 16 residues.

This clonotype shows up as medium-sized by frequency. V gene TRBV29-1 combines with J gene TRBJ1-1; TCRdb proposes TRBD1, but this gene call is untestable without DNA. CDR3 length: 13 residues. The germline gives CDR1 SQVTM, CDR2 ANQGSEA. The chain's CDR3 is CSAGGGGVTEAFF.

V usage is TRBV20-1 and J usage is TRBJ2-2; the TCRdb call, TRBD1, lacks DNA for checking. CDR1 and CDR2 (germline): DFQATT, SNEGSKA (reference sequence). This CDR3 spans 19 amino acids. CDR3 amino acids: CSARMGKNGQGLRTGELFF.

This clonotype is identified as medium-sized from frequency. The chain links TRBV19 to TRBJ1-5. The CDR3 length is 15 residues. The germline V gene encodes CDR1 LNHDA and CDR2 SQIVND (reference sequence). This CDR3 is CASSVLLYSNQPQHF.

This clonotype is labeled medium-sized based on frequency. V usage is TRBV6-4 and J usage is TRBJ2-3; TCRdb's assignment of TRBD2 cannot be checked, as there is no DNA. This CDR3 spans 15 amino acids. The V gene's germline CDR1 is MRHNA and CDR2 SNTAGT. Here the CDR3 reads CASSPTSGGTDTQYF.

The genes are TRBV20-1 and TRBJ2-6. CDR3 size: 15 residues. CDR1 is DFQATT and CDR2 is SNEGSKA in the germline V gene (reference sequence). CDR3 sequence: CSASSTGSGANVLTF.

This clonotype is deemed medium-sized by its frequency. The rearrangement uses TRBV12-3 or TRBV12-4 and TRBJ2-5; the TCRdb call, TRBD1, lacks DNA for checking. The CDR3 extends over 14 amino acids. The CDR3 spells CASRSDRGEETQYF.

The chain links TRBV19 to TRBJ2-3; the TCRdb call, TRBD1, lacks DNA for checking. Per germline, CDR1 LNHDA and CDR2 SQIVND (reference sequence). This CDR3 has 14 residues. The CDR3: CASSNQGATDTQYF.

Frequency places this clonotype as medium-sized. V usage is TRBV13 and J usage is TRBJ2-7; as DNA is missing, the TRBD1 call by TCRdb cannot be tested. The CDR3 has 12 amino acids. The V gene's germline CDR1 is PRHDT and CDR2 FYEKMQ (reference sequence). The chain's CDR3 is CASSLEGGEQYF.

By frequency, this clonotype registers medium-sized. The chain carries TRBV19 and TRBJ2-1; TCRdb's D gene call, TRBD2, goes unchecked for lack of DNA. CDR1 is LNHDA, CDR2 SQIVND, per germline (reference sequence). The CDR3 sequence is 15 residues long. The CDR3 region is CASSLPSGGHNEQFF.

By frequency, this clonotype is medium-sized. The CDR3 sequence: CASSLQGRGNTIYF. This chain joins TRBV12-3 or TRBV12-4 and TRBJ1-3; TCRdb gives TRBD1 as the D gene, but with no DNA this cannot be confirmed. This CDR3 contains 14 residues.

This clonotype is deemed medium-sized by its frequency. The chain has TRBV6-1 and TRBJ2-6; as DNA is missing, the TRBD2 call by TCRdb cannot be tested. Per germline, CDR1 MNHNS and CDR2 SASEGT. The CDR3 runs to 14 residues. CDR3 protein: CASTSEGQINVLTF.

Frequency places this clonotype as medium-sized. The chain has TRBV5-6 and TRBJ2-5; TCRdb's D gene call, TRBD1, goes unchecked for lack of DNA. CDR1 is SGHDT, CDR2 YYEEEE, per germline. The length of the CDR3 is 13 residues. The CDR3 protein is CASSPGAGETQYF.

This chain joins TRBV12-3 or TRBV12-4 and TRBJ1-3; TCRdb gives TRBD1 as the D gene, but with no DNA this cannot be confirmed. This CDR3 spans 14 amino acids. CDR3 loop: CASRGAGGGNTIYF.

According to its frequency, this clonotype is medium-sized (0.01 to 0.1%). The rearrangement uses TRBV6-5 and TRBJ1-3; TCRdb lists TRBD1, though no DNA is available to test this call. Per the germline V gene, CDR1 is MNHEY and CDR2 is SVGAGI. The CDR3 has 11 residues. The CDR3 loop is CASRTGPRIYF.

The chain recombines TRBV12-3 or TRBV12-4 with TRBJ2-4; checking the TCRdb D call of TRBD1 is not possible without DNA. The CDR3 has 18 residues. CDR3 sequence reads: CASSLVPLLERGKNIQYF.

The J gene is TRBJ2-5, the V gene TRBV10-3; the TCRdb D gene call, TRBD2, has no DNA to confirm it. The CDR3 is made up of 13 amino acids. Germline V gene data show CDR1 as ENHRY and CDR2 as SYGVKD. The CDR3 here is CAISGGAGETQYF.

This clonotype ranks as medium-sized in terms of frequency. The chain employs TRBV27 and TRBJ2-7; TCRdb picks TRBD1, but there is no DNA to check that call. This CDR3 is 14 amino acids long. Germline V gives CDR1 MNHEY, CDR2 SMNVEV (reference sequence). The chain's CDR3 is CASRGTGVSYEQYF.

The rearrangement links TRBV5-4 to TRBJ2-6. This CDR3 has 15 amino acids. In germline, CDR1 is SGHNT, CDR2 YYREEE (reference sequence). CDR3 in amino acids: CASSLGGSGANVLTF.

According to its frequency, this clonotype is medium-sized. The CDR3 sequence: CASSLQTGDTQYF. The chain couples TRBV19 to TRBJ2-3; TCRdb's D call of TRBD1 is untestable without DNA. Per germline, CDR1 LNHDA and CDR2 SQIVND (reference sequence). The CDR3 loop spans 13 amino acids.

Considering frequency, this clonotype is medium-sized. This chain joins TRBV27 and TRBJ2-1; TCRdb gives TRBD1 as the D gene, but with no DNA this cannot be confirmed. Germline-derived CDR1 and CDR2 are MNHEY and SMNVEV (reference sequence). The length of the CDR3 is 15 residues. CDR3 protein: CASSLQGPQRNEQFF.

J is TRBJ1-4 and V is TRBV11-1; the D call of TRBD1 rests on TCRdb alone, since no DNA is present to check it. The CDR3 totals 13 residues. Germline V gives CDR1 SGHAT, CDR2 FQDESV (reference sequence). CDR3 amino acids: CASSVNRVEKLFF.

Its frequency marks this clonotype as medium-sized. The chain carries TRBV6-1 and TRBJ2-3; TCRdb's D call of TRBD2 is untestable without DNA. The CDR3 contains 17 residues. The germline gives CDR1 MNHNS, CDR2 SASEGT. CDR3 amino acids: CASSEAKLAGGRDTQYF.

This clonotype registers medium-sized by frequency. The rearrangement joins TRBV15 to TRBJ2-5. Germline V gene data show CDR1 as LNHNV and CDR2 as YYDKDF (reference sequence). This CDR3 region has 14 residues. The CDR3 is CATSRNRDQETQYF.

Considering frequency, this clonotype is medium-sized. V and J are TRBV14 and TRBJ1-6; no DNA is available, so the TRBD1 call from TCRdb remains unchecked. Germline V gene sequence: CDR1 SGHDN, CDR2 FVKESK. The CDR3 has 14 residues. The CDR3 loop reads CASSQGREYSPLHF.

The chain couples TRBV7-6 to TRBJ1-4; the TCRdb call, TRBD1, lacks DNA for checking. CDR1 SGHVS and CDR2 FNYEAQ come from the germline V gene. The CDR3 covers 18 residues. The CDR3: CASSLGSRGHSTNEKLFF.

This clonotype is labeled medium-sized based on frequency. This chain connects TRBV5-4 to TRBJ2-5; TCRdb picks TRBD2, but there is no DNA to check that call. The germline gives CDR1 SGHNT, CDR2 YYREEE (reference sequence). The CDR3 loop spans 15 amino acids. The CDR3 sequence is CASSLAGALQETQYF.

By frequency, this clonotype is medium-sized. The chain combines TRBV19 with TRBJ2-3; TCRdb returns TRBD1, unconfirmable since there is no DNA. The CDR3 totals 14 residues. Per germline, CDR1 LNHDA and CDR2 SQIVND (reference sequence). The CDR3 is CASSIQGTTDTQYF.